This is a list of T cell receptor beta chains from one sample in a study of T-cell reconstitution after alpha-beta-depleted transplantation in children. TCRdb re-called the PCR reads through MiXCR, storing one row per CDR3 protein. The table lists 400,000 to 500,000 distinct CDR3 sequences, about a tenth of them singletons. This specimen consisted of PBMCs from the stem cell graft donor, obtained from the stem cell graft. Source of these receptors: a human donor who donated a stem cell graft to a child with acute myeloid leukemia. The CDR3 runs from the conserved cysteine through the conserved F or W. A D gene is named only where the DNA matches it firmly. Clone size appears in some rows only: once, few, many, or a class for an expanded clone.

abundance: .; j_gene: TRBJ2-1; len: 15; v_gene: TRBV9; d_gene: TRBD2; CDR3aa: CASSVATSGRDEQFF; CDR3nt: TGTGCCAGCAGCGTAGCGACTAGCGGGAGAGATGAGCAGTTCTTC
abundance: many; j_gene: TRBJ2-7; len: 13; v_gene: TRBV7-8; d_gene: .; CDR3aa: CASRRGALEEQYF; CDR3nt: TGTGCCAGCAGACGAGGGGCCCTAGAAGAGCAGTACTTC
abundance: few; j_gene: TRBJ1-2; len: 16; v_gene: TRBV6-5; d_gene: TRBD1; CDR3aa: CASSYYDRGANYGYTF; CDR3nt: TGTGCCAGCAGTTATTACGACAGGGGGGCCAACTATGGCTACACCTTC
abundance: few; j_gene: TRBJ2-3; len: 14; v_gene: TRBV20-1; d_gene: TRBD2; CDR3aa: CSVLAGGPKDTQYF; CDR3nt: TGCAGTGTCCTAGCGGGAGGGCCGAAGGATACGCAGTATTTT
abundance: few; j_gene: TRBJ1-2; len: 17; v_gene: TRBV9; d_gene: TRBD1; CDR3aa: CASSGPGQGSANYGYTF; CDR3nt: TGTGCCAGCAGCGGTCCGGGACAGGGATCAGCTAACTATGGCTACACCTTC
abundance: few; j_gene: TRBJ2-4; len: 15; v_gene: TRBV5-1; d_gene: .; CDR3aa: CASSPEPGSKNIQYF; CDR3nt: TGCGCCAGCAGCCCGGAACCGGGAAGCAAAAACATTCAGTACTTC
abundance: many; j_gene: TRBJ1-2; len: 12; v_gene: TRBV25-1; d_gene: .; CDR3aa: CASLEGDYGYTF; CDR3nt: TGTGCCAGCCTAGAGGGGGACTATGGCTACACCTTC
abundance: .; j_gene: TRBJ2-3; len: 15; v_gene: TRBV29-1; d_gene: TRBD1; CDR3aa: CSAEALGGPTDTQYF; CDR3nt: TGCAGCGCCGAGGCGCTAGGGGGCCCCACAGATACGCAGTATTTT
abundance: .; j_gene: TRBJ2-1; len: 17; v_gene: TRBV20-1; d_gene: TRBD2; CDR3aa: CSATQGSGGLFNNEQFF; CDR3nt: TGCAGTGCAACGCAGGGTAGCGGGGGCCTTTTCAACAATGAGCAGTTCTTC
abundance: few; j_gene: TRBJ1-4; len: 13; v_gene: TRBV3-1; d_gene: .; CDR3aa: CASSPVGSRKLFF; CDR3nt: TGTGCCAGCAGCCCCGTGGGATCGAGAAAACTGTTTTTT
abundance: .; j_gene: TRBJ2-7; len: 15; v_gene: TRBV20-1; d_gene: TRBD2; CDR3aa: CSARHPASGIYEQYF; CDR3nt: TGCAGTGCTAGACACCCGGCTAGCGGGATCTACGAGCAGTACTTC
abundance: many; j_gene: TRBJ2-7; len: 13; v_gene: TRBV7-2; d_gene: .; CDR3aa: CASSPVGAVAEYF; CDR3nt: TGTGCCAGCAGCCCTGTCGGGGCGGTAGCGGAGTACTTC
abundance: few; j_gene: TRBJ1-1; len: 14; v_gene: TRBV5-1; d_gene: .; CDR3aa: CASSPWVTNTEAFF; CDR3nt: TGCGCCAGCAGCCCCTGGGTGACGAACACTGAAGCTTTCTTT
abundance: few; j_gene: TRBJ1-1; len: 14; v_gene: TRBV12-3/TRBV12-4; d_gene: .; CDR3aa: CASSPRSGNTEAFF; CDR3nt: TGTGCCAGCAGTCCCCGTTCGGGGAACACTGAAGCTTTCTTT
abundance: .; j_gene: TRBJ2-7; len: 14; v_gene: TRBV5-1; d_gene: TRBD1; CDR3aa: CASSSRQGFYEQYF; CDR3nt: TGCGCCAGCAGCAGTAGACAGGGTTTCTACGAGCAGTACTTC
abundance: few; j_gene: TRBJ2-1; len: 14; v_gene: TRBV18; d_gene: .; CDR3aa: CASSPPGEDNEQFF; CDR3nt: TGTGCCAGCTCACCACCGGGGGAAGACAATGAGCAGTTCTTC
abundance: .; j_gene: TRBJ2-7; len: 13; v_gene: TRBV12-3/TRBV12-4; d_gene: .; CDR3aa: CASSFFGSYEQYF; CDR3nt: TGTGCCAGCAGTTTCTTCGGTTCCTACGAGCAGTACTTC
abundance: .; j_gene: TRBJ2-5; len: 14; v_gene: TRBV7-2; d_gene: .; CDR3aa: CASRHEQGRETQYF; CDR3nt: TGTGCCAGCAGACATGAACAGGGGAGGGAGACCCAGTACTTC
abundance: few; j_gene: TRBJ1-1; len: 12; v_gene: TRBV29-1; d_gene: .; CDR3aa: CSVELGGKRAFF; CDR3nt: TGCAGCGTTGAACTGGGGGGTAAAAGAGCTTTCTTT
abundance: few; j_gene: TRBJ2-2; len: 14; v_gene: TRBV27; d_gene: TRBD2; CDR3aa: CASTNGGNTGELFF; CDR3nt: TGTGCCAGCACCAACGGGGGGAATACCGGGGAGCTGTTTTTT
abundance: few; j_gene: TRBJ2-3; len: 14; v_gene: TRBV20-1; d_gene: .; CDR3aa: CSANRDIRTDTQYF; CDR3nt: TGCAGTGCTAACCGGGACATTCGCACAGATACGCAGTATTTT
abundance: .; j_gene: TRBJ1-5; len: 12; v_gene: TRBV6-2/TRBV6-3; d_gene: .; CDR3aa: CASSSFNQPQHF; CDR3nt: TGTGCCAGCAGTTCCTTCAATCAGCCCCAGCATTTT
abundance: many; j_gene: TRBJ2-3; len: 15; v_gene: TRBV6-5; d_gene: .; CDR3aa: CASSFPGTNTDTQYF; CDR3nt: TGTGCCAGCAGTTTTCCCGGGACAAACACAGATACGCAGTATTTT
abundance: few; j_gene: TRBJ2-2; len: 17; v_gene: TRBV20-1; d_gene: .; CDR3aa: CSARDPTAGARGGELFF; CDR3nt: TGCAGTGCTAGAGACCCGACCGCAGGGGCGCGGGGCGGGGAGCTGTTTTTT
abundance: few; j_gene: TRBJ2-5; len: 16; v_gene: TRBV5-1; d_gene: .; CDR3aa: CASSLEGRLRGETQYF; CDR3nt: TGCGCCAGCAGCTTGGAGGGACGCCTAAGAGGGGAGACCCAGTACTTC
abundance: few; j_gene: TRBJ2-3; len: 17; v_gene: TRBV7-9; d_gene: .; CDR3aa: CASSLAREGRMADTQYF; CDR3nt: TGTGCCAGCAGCTTAGCTAGAGAGGGGAGAATGGCAGATACGCAGTATTTT
abundance: .; j_gene: TRBJ2-1; len: 13; v_gene: TRBV6-2/TRBV6-3; d_gene: .; CDR3aa: CASSYTTYNEQFF; CDR3nt: TGTGCCAGCAGTTACACGACCTACAATGAGCAGTTCTTC
abundance: few; j_gene: TRBJ2-5; len: 18; v_gene: TRBV6-1; d_gene: TRBD2; CDR3aa: CASEVAGGPRYPGETQYF; CDR3nt: TGTGCCAGCGAAGTGGCGGGAGGGCCTCGATACCCCGGGGAGACCCAGTACTTC
abundance: .; j_gene: TRBJ1-4; len: 15; v_gene: TRBV14; d_gene: .; CDR3aa: CASSQGRTYNEKLFF; CDR3nt: TGTGCCAGCAGCCAAGGACGAACTTATAATGAAAAACTGTTTTTT
abundance: few; j_gene: TRBJ2-5; len: 14; v_gene: TRBV4-2; d_gene: TRBD1; CDR3aa: CASSQVQGEETQYF; CDR3nt: TGTGCCAGCAGCCAAGTTCAGGGGGAAGAGACCCAGTACTTC
abundance: .; j_gene: TRBJ2-3; len: 15; v_gene: TRBV15; d_gene: TRBD2; CDR3aa: CATSYTSGSTDTQYF; CDR3nt: TGTGCCACCAGCTACACTAGCGGAAGCACAGATACGCAGTATTTT
abundance: few; j_gene: TRBJ1-2; len: 13; v_gene: TRBV5-1; d_gene: TRBD1; CDR3aa: CASSAGGSDGYTF; CDR3nt: TGCGCCAGCAGCGCAGGGGGCTCGGATGGCTACACCTTC
abundance: few; j_gene: TRBJ2-7; len: 17; v_gene: TRBV4-1; d_gene: TRBD2; CDR3aa: CASSQVSSGVLSYEQYF; CDR3nt: TGCGCCAGCAGCCAAGTATCTAGCGGGGTTCTCTCCTACGAGCAGTACTTC
abundance: medium-sized; j_gene: TRBJ2-2; len: 15; v_gene: TRBV4-3; d_gene: .; CDR3aa: CASSQERGSTGELFF; CDR3nt: TGCGCCAGCAGCCAAGAGCGGGGCTCCACCGGGGAGCTGTTTTTT
abundance: many; j_gene: TRBJ1-1; len: 15; v_gene: TRBV5-8; d_gene: .; CDR3aa: CASSLGRDMNTEAFF; CDR3nt: TGTGCCAGCAGCCTAGGGCGAGACATGAACACTGAAGCTTTCTTT
abundance: .; j_gene: TRBJ2-1; len: 12; v_gene: TRBV13; d_gene: .; CDR3aa: CASSYNSNEHFF; CDR3nt: TGTGCCAGCAGCTATAACAGCAATGAGCATTTCTTC
abundance: .; j_gene: TRBJ1-1; len: 16; v_gene: TRBV5-6; d_gene: TRBD1; CDR3aa: CASSLTSDRANTEAFF; CDR3nt: TGTGCCAGCAGCCTTACGTCTGACAGGGCGAACACTGAAGCTTTCTTT
abundance: few; j_gene: TRBJ1-1; len: 14; v_gene: TRBV19; d_gene: .; CDR3aa: CASSDEGRPRGAFF; CDR3nt: TGTGCCAGTAGTGACGAGGGACGCCCCAGGGGAGCTTTCTTT
abundance: .; j_gene: TRBJ2-5; len: 13; v_gene: TRBV2; d_gene: .; CDR3aa: CASSEALSGTQYF; CDR3nt: TGTGCCAGCAGTGAGGCCCTCTCTGGAACCCAGTACTTC